The 2 T cell receptor beta chains in this list originate from one sample, sequenced in a study of cytomegalovirus exposure and HLA in healthy donors. The PCR employed 60 Vbeta primers together with 13 Jbeta primers. TCRdb's copy holds only in-frame clones and misses some; the assay was immunoSEQ multiplex PCR. The table shows roughly 150,000 clones, with around four fifths occurring only once. Sequencing was done on a sample of PBMCs. The receptors were gathered from a woman younger than 35 in good health and CMV-seronegative.

The chain is built from TRBV9 and TRBJ2-7; TRBD1 aligns across 8 bases. The CDR3 is made up of 16 amino acids. Germline V lookup: CDR1 SGDLS, CDR2 YYNGEE. The V gene end was trimmed by 7 bases and the J gene end by 1 base; junction bases not matched to a gene: 13. Here the CDR3 reads CASGRLPGQASYEQYF. CDR3 coding DNA: TGTGCCAGCGGCCGACTACCGGGACAGGCGTCCTACGAGCAGTACTTC.

The chain combines TRBV30 with TRBJ2-7, with TRBD1 as a possible D gene (5 bases). Per the germline V gene, CDR1 is GTSNPN and CDR2 is SVGIG (reference sequence). This CDR3 spans 12 amino acids. V shed 2 bases and J shed 1 base, with 6 bases lying between them. In nucleotides, the CDR3 is TGTGCCTGGAGTAAGGGGTCCTACGAGCAGTACTTC. Residues: CAWSKGSYEQYF.